The 14 T cell receptor beta chains below were found in one sample sequenced in a study of high-grade serous ovarian cancer treatment subgroups. Measured with immunoSEQ multiplex PCR; TCRdb has only the in-frame clones, and not every one. In the table there are about 12,000 clones, approximately 85% of which are singletons. Tumor tissue was taken before any definitive surgery or chemotherapy was given. The sequencing input was tumor tissue. These receptors were taken from a human donor with high-grade serous ovarian cancer.

This chain joins TRBV28 and TRBJ1-5; 8 positions agree with TRBD1. Germline V gene data show CDR1 as MDHEN and CDR2 as SYDVKM. Unmatched junction bases numbered 8, after V lost 2 bases and J lost 5 bases. The CDR3 consists of 16 residues. In DNA, the CDR3 is TGTGCCAGCAGTTTACCATACAGGGGGTGGGATCAGCCCCAGCATTTT. Protein: CASSLPYRGWDQPQHF.

This clone was seen just once. The chain has TRBV15 and TRBJ2-2; D is perhaps TRBD1 (6 bases). CDR3 length: 17 residues. V lost 0 bases and J lost 0, with 11 bases in between. Germline lookup yields CDR1 LNHNV and CDR2 YYDKDF (reference sequence). The CDR3 nucleotides are TGTGCCACCAGCAGAGATGCAGGGGCGTCGAACACCGGGGAGCTGTTTTTT. Amino acid sequence: CATSRDAGASNTGELFF.

The chain combines TRBV2 with TRBJ2-2, with 10 bases matching TRBD1. Unmatched junction bases numbered 5, after V lost 8 bases and J lost 2 bases. The CDR3 is 15 residues long. Germline values: CDR1 SNHLY, CDR2 FYNNEI. CDR3 in DNA: TGTGCCAGCGGGTCGACAGGGGGCAACACCGGGGAGCTGTTTTTT. Protein sequence: CASGSTGGNTGELFF. Drawing the rest from reference TRBV2 and TRBJ2-2, the complete variable domain is EPEVTQTPSHQVTQMGQEVILRCVPISNHLYFYWYRQILGQKVEFLVSFYNNEISEKSEIFDDQFSVERPDGSNFTLKIRSTKLEDSAMYFCASGSTGGNTGELFFGEGSRLTVL.

The V and J genes are TRBV10-3 and TRBJ1-2; no reliable D call. The CDR3 has 13 amino acids. The ends were cut back, 4 bases at V and 7 bases at J, with 13 bases in the middle. Germline CDR1 reads ENHRY; CDR2 reads SYGVKD. In DNA form, the CDR3 reads TGTGCCATCAGTGTGGGTACTGTGAGTGGCTACACCTTC. This sequence encodes CAISVGTVSGYTF.

This sequence joins TRBV10-3 and TRBJ2-3, with TRBD2 identical over 11 bases. The germline CDR1 and CDR2 sequences are ENHRY and SYGVKD. The ends lost 6 bases at V and 5 bases at J; junction bases unmatched: 4. CDR3 length: 14 residues. The CDR3 region is CAIRAGTSGDTQYF. The CDR3, as DNA: TGTGCCATCAGGGCCGGGACTAGCGGAGATACGCAGTATTTT.

This clone has a single count. One end of the junction varies from germline; a read error may be responsible. The same CDR3 arises from other DNA sequences in this sample as well. The chain has TRBV11-3 and TRBJ1-1, with D possibly matching TRBD1 (6 bases). CDR1 SGHNT and CDR2 YENEEA come from the germline V gene. This CDR3 comprises 15 residues. CDR3 sequence (DNA): TGTGCCAGCAGCTTAGACCTCACAGGGAACACCGAAGCTTTCTTT. Encoded protein: CASSLDLTGNTEAFF. The full variable domain, with the rest looked up from reference TRBV11-3 and TRBJ1-1, is EAGVVQSPRYKIIEKKQPVAFWCNPISGHNTLYWYLQNLGQGPELLIRYENEEAVDDSQLPKDRFSAERLKGVDSTLKIQPAELGDSAVYLCASSLDLTGNTEAFFGQGTRLTVV.

The V and J genes are TRBV5-1 and TRBJ1-5; D might be TRBD1 (6 bases). V dropped 1 base and J dropped 4 bases, with 12 bases sitting between them. Per germline, CDR1 SGHRS and CDR2 YFSETQ. The CDR3 is 15 residues long. CDR3 in amino acids: CASSLTGTPNQPQHF. The CDR3 DNA reads as TGCGCCAGCAGCTTGACGGGGACACCTAATCAGCCCCAGCATTTT.

This clone was seen just once. Relative to the germline gene, one junction end is altered; a read error may explain this. V gene TRBV2 combines with J gene TRBJ1-2; 7 nucleotides align to TRBD1. The germline gives CDR1 SNHLY, CDR2 FYNNEI. This CDR3 region has 11 residues. The CDR3 sequence: CASSEAGTANF. The CDR3 coding sequence is TGTGCCAGCAGTGAAGCCGGGACAGCAAACTTC.

The J gene is TRBJ1-6, the V gene TRBV25-1; TRBD1 matches at 12 bases. From germline, CDR1 is MGHDK and CDR2 SYGVNS. The CDR3 is 17 residues long. The V gene end was trimmed by 1 base and the J gene end by 7 bases; junction bases not matched to a gene: 5. The CDR3 region has the DNA TGTGCCAGCAGTGAATCAATTGGGACAGGGGGCAATTCACCCCTCCACTTT. It yields the protein CASSESIGTGGNSPLHF. The variable domain in full, with the rest retrieved from reference TRBV25-1 and TRBJ1-6, is EADIYQTPRYLVIGTGKKITLECSQTMGHDKMYWYQQDPGMELHLIHYSYGVNSTEKGDLSSESTVSRIRTEHFPLTLESARPSHTSQYLCASSESIGTGGNSPLHFGNGTRLTVT.

The chain uses TRBV7-2 and TRBJ2-7; tentative D call: TRBD1 (6 bases). The germline V gene has CDR1 SGHTA and CDR2 FQGNSA. The CDR3 runs to 15 residues. Trimming stripped 0 bases from V and 1 base from J, with 10 bases between. The CDR3 sequence: CASSLAYRDSYEQYF. The CDR3 DNA reads as TGTGCCAGCAGCTTAGCGTACAGGGATTCCTACGAGCAGTACTTC.

This chain joins TRBV5-1 and TRBJ1-2, with 9 bases matching TRBD1. The CDR3 has 16 amino acids. Unmatched junction bases numbered 12, after V lost 4 bases and J lost 5 bases. Germline CDR1 SGHRS, CDR2 YFSETQ. The CDR3: CASSPGTGWADYGYTF. CDR3 in DNA: TGCGCCAGCAGCCCAGGGACAGGGTGGGCTGATTATGGCTACACCTTC.

V and J are TRBV9 and TRBJ1-1; D is possibly TRBD1 (5 bases). Trimming took off 4 bases at V and 3 bases at J, with 10 bases between the two ends. Germline assignment: CDR1 SGDLS and CDR2 YYNGEE. CDR3 length: 13 residues. CDR3 region: CASSTQGDTEAFF. CDR3 bases: TGTGCCAGCAGCACCCAGGGTGACACTGAAGCTTTCTTT.

V is TRBV28 and J is TRBJ2-3, with TRBD1 matching over 10 bases. CDR1 and CDR2 from the germline V gene are MDHEN and SYDVKM. The length of the CDR3 is 15 residues. V dropped 6 bases and J dropped 4; count of bases not matched to a gene: 7. CDR3 in DNA: TGTGCCAGCAGCAAAGGGACAGGGGTTTCAGATACGCAGTATTTT. This translates into CASSKGTGVSDTQYF.

The chain links TRBV14 to TRBJ2-4, with no clear D. V was trimmed by 4 bases and J by 7 bases, leaving 5 bases between them. This CDR3 is 11 amino acids long. CDR1 is SGHDN and CDR2 is FVKESK in the germline V gene. DNA of the CDR3: TGTGCCAGCAGCCGGAGCAACATTCAGTACTTC. It is translated as CASSRSNIQYF. The whole variable domain, remainder taken from reference TRBV14 and TRBJ2-4, is EAGVTQFPSHSVIEKGQTVTLRCDPISGHDNLYWYRRVMGKEIKFLLHFVKESKQDESGMPNNRFLAERTGGTYSTLKVQPAELEDSGVYFCASSRSNIQYFGAGTRLSVL.